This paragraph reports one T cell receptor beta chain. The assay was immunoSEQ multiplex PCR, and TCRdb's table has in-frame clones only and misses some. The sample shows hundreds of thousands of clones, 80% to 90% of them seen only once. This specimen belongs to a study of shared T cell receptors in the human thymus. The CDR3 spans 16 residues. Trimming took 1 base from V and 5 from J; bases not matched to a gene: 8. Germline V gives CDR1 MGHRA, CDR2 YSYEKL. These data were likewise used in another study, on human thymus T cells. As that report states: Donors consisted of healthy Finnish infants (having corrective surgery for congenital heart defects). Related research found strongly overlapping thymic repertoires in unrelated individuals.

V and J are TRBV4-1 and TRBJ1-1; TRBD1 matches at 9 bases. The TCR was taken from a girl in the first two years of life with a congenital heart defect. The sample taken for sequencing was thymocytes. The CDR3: CASSQAPPQGATEAFF. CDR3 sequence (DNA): TGCGCCAGCAGCCAAGCCCCCCCACAGGGGGCGACTGAAGCTTTCTTT.